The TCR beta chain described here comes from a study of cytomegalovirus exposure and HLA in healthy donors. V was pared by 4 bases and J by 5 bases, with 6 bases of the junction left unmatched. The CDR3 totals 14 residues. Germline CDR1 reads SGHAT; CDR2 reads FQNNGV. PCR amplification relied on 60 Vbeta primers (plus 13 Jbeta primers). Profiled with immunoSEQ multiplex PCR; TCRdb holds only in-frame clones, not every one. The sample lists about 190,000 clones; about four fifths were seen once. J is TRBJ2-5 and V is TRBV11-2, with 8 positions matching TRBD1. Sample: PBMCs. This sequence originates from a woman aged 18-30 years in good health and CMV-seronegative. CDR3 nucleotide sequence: TGTGCCAGCAGCTCAACCAGGGGGCCCGAGACCCAGTACTTC. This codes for CASSSTRGPETQYF.